Below, one TCR beta chain is given with its context. Germline values: CDR1 SGHRS, CDR2 YFSETQ. This CDR3 has 14 residues. The V end lost 7 bases, the J end lost 5 bases, and 18 bases lay between the germline ends. For TCR beta libraries, about 2.2 micrograms of genomic DNA were obtained from cryopreserved PBMCs. Sequencing used immunoSEQ multiplex PCR; TCRdb keeps in-frame clones, though not all of them. The sample lists roughly 200,000 clones; 75% to 80% were seen once. The record originates from a study of cytotoxic CD8 clonotypes in ibrutinib-treated CLL. Material: PBMCs, obtained after 12 months of ibrutinib treatment. This TCR came from a human donor with chronic lymphocytic leukemia. The chain combines TRBV5-1 with TRBJ2-5; D may be TRBD1 (6 bases). The CDR3 nucleotides read TGCGCCAGCCATGACAGGCAGGGTTGGGAGACCCAGTACTTC. This translates into CASHDRQGWETQYF.